Shown below are 3 T cell receptor beta chains from a single sample sequenced in a study of T cells in Graves' hyperthyroidism and ophthalmopathy. Template material for amplifying TCR beta CDR3 regions consisted of RNA transcripts. Initially, a first-round RT-PCR of the TCR CDR3 employed the HTBI primer set. MiXCR was run by TCRdb on the multiplex PCR reads, yielding one entry per CDR3 protein. The sample contains hundreds of thousands of distinct CDR3 sequences, approximately 40% of which appear only once. The sequencing sample was made of blood. The receptors here all came from a man between 18 and 29 years old with Graves' hyperthyroidism.

The J gene is TRBJ2-7, the V gene TRBV6-5; D gene ambiguous. Per germline, CDR1 MNHEY and CDR2 SVGAGI. The length of the CDR3 is 14 residues. The V and J ends lost 4 bases and 3 bases respectively, with 13 bases between them. The CDR3 DNA follows: TGTGCCAGCAGTTTGGTCAATTCCTTCTACGAGCAGTACTTC. This translates into CASSLVNSFYEQYF.

There are a few counts of this clonotype. The chain has TRBV9 and TRBJ2-7; TRBD2 might be the D (7 bases). This CDR3 is 16 amino acids long. Trimming pared 3 bases from V and 0 bases from J, leaving 16 bases between. Germline V CDR1 and CDR2: SGDLS, YYNGEE. CDR3 residues: CASSGEGGRSSYEQYF. DNA of the CDR3: TGTGCCAGCAGCGGCGAGGGGGGGCGGAGCTCCTACGAGCAGTACTTC.

The chain links TRBV24-1 to TRBJ2-5; maybe TRBD1 (5 bases). Trimming pared 4 bases from V and 2 bases from J, leaving 10 bases between. The germline V gene has CDR1 KGHDR and CDR2 SFDVKD. The CDR3 is made up of 14 amino acids. The CDR3 DNA reads TGTGCCACCAGTGACCGCAGACAGCAAGAGACCCAGTACTTC. As protein: CATSDRRQQETQYF.